The T cell receptor beta chain described here comes from a study of tumor and adjacent non-tumor tissue in lung cancer. The study's findings and limits: In normal lung, the top 100 clones were significantly more dominant than in tumor.

The V and J ends lost 2 bases and 7 bases respectively, with 10 bases between them. In germline, CDR1 is SNHLY, CDR2 FYNNEI. The CDR3 is 13 amino acids. TCRbeta libraries were built with three rounds of nested PCR, modified from ARM-PCR. Via MiXCR, TCRdb re-called the multiplex PCR reads, giving one row per CDR3 protein. This repertoire shows 90,000 or so distinct CDR3 sequences, around 65% found once; its top ten account for 15%. No cell sorting was done before RNA was extracted from the tissue. To note about this clonotype: What it recognizes is unknown. A much more abundant neighbour one base away suggests this may be a read error.

This sequence was found in an older man with non-small cell lung cancer. The sequencing sample was made of lung tumor tissue. The rearrangement links TRBV2 to TRBJ2-3; D ambiguous. In nucleotides, the CDR3 is TGTGCCAGCAGTGAATCACCTGGGCATACGCAGTATTTT. It translates to CASSESPGHTQYF.